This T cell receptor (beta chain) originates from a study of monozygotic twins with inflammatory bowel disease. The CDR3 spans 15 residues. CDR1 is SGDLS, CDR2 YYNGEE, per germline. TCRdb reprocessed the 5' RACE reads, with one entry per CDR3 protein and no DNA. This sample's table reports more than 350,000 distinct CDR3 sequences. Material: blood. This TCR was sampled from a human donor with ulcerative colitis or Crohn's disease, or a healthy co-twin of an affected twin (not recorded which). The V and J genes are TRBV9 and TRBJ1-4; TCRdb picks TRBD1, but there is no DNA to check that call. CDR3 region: CASSVSGTGSEKLFF.